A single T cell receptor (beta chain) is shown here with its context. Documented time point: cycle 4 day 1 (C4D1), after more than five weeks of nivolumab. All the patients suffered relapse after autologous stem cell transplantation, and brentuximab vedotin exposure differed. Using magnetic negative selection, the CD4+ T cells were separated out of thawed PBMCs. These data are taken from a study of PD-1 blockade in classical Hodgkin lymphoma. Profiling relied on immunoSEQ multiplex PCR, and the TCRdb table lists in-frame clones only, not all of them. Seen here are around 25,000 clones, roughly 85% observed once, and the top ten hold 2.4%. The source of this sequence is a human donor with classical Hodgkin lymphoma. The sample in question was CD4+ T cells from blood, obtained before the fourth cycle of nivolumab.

As DNA, the CDR3 is TGTGCCAGTAGTGGACAGGGATATAGGGGCTACACCTTC. Translation gives CASSGQGYRGYTF. The rearrangement joins TRBV19 to TRBJ1-2; TRBD1 matches 8 bases. This CDR3 is 13 amino acids long. Germline CDR1 is LNHDA and CDR2 is SQIVND (reference sequence). Trimming took 5 bases from V and 8 from J; bases not matched to a gene: 7.